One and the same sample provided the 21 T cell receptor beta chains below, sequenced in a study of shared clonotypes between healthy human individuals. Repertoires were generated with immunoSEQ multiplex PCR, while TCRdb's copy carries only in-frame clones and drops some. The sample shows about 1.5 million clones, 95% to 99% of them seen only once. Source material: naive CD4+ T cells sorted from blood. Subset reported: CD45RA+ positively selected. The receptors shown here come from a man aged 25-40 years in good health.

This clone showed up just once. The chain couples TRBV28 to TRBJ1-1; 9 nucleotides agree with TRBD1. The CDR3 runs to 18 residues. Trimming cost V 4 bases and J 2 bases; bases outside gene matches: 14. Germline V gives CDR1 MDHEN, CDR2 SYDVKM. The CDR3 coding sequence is TGTGCCAGCAGTTCCCCGGGACAGGGTTTGAGAACAAACACTGAAGCTTTCTTT. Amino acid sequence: CASSSPGQGLRTNTEAFF.

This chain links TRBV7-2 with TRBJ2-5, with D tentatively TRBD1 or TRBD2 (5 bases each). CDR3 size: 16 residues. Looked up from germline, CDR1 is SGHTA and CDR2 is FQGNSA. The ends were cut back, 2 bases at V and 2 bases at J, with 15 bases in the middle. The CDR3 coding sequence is TGTGCCAGCAGCTTAAGGGGACCCTCCTGGCAAGAGACCCAGTACTTC. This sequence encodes CASSLRGPSWQETQYF.

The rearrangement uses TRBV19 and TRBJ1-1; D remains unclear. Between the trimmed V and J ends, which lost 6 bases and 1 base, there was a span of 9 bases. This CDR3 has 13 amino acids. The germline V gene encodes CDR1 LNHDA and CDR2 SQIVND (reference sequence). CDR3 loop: CASRLGTNTEAFF. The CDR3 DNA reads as TGTGCCAGTAGATTGGGTACGAACACTGAAGCTTTCTTT.

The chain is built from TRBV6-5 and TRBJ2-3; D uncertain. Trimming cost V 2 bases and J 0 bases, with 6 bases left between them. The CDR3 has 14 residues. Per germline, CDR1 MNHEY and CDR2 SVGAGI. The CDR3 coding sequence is TGTGCCAGCAGTTACAGGTTAAGCACAGATACGCAGTATTTT. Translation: CASSYRLSTDTQYF.

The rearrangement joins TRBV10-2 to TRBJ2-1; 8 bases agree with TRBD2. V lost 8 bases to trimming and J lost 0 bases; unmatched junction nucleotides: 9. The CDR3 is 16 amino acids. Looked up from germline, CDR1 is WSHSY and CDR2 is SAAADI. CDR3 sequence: CASRSGRGGSYNEQFF. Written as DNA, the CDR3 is TGCGCCAGCCGGAGCGGGAGAGGGGGCTCCTACAATGAGCAGTTCTTC.

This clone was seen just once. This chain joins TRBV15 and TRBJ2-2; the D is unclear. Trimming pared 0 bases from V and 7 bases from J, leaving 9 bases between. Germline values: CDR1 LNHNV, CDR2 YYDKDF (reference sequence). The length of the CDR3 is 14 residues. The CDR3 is CATSRDRSSGELFF. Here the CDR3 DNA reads TGTGCCACCAGCAGAGATCGAAGCAGCGGGGAGCTGTTTTTT.

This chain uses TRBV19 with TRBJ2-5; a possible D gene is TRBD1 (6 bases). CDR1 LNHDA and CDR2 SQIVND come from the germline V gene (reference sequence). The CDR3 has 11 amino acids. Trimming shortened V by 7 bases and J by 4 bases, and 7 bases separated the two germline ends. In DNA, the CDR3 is TGTGCCAGTATACAGGGAGAGACCCAGTACTTC. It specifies CASIQGETQYF. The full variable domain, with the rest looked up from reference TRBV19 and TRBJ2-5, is DGGITQSPKYLFRKEGQNVTLSCEQNLNHDAMYWYRQDPGQGLRLIYYSQIVNDFQKGDIAEGYSVSREKKESFPLTVTSAQKNPTAFYLCASIQGETQYFGPGTRLLVL.

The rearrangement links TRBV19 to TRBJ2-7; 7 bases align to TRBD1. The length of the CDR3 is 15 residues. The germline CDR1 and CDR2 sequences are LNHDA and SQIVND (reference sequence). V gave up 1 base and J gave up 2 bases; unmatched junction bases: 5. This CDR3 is CASSIVGQQPYEQYF. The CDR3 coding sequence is TGTGCCAGTAGTATAGTGGGACAGCAACCCTACGAGCAGTACTTC.

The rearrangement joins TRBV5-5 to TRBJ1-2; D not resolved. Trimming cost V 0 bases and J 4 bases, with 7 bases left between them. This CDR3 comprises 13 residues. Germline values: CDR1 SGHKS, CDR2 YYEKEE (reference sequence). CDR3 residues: CASSLEGGYGYTF. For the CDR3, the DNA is TGTGCCAGCAGCTTGGAAGGTGGCTATGGCTACACCTTC.

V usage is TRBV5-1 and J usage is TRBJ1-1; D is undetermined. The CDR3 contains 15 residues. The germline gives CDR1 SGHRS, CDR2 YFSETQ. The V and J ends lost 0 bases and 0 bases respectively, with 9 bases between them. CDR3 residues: CASSLAPSLNTEAFF. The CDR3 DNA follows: TGCGCCAGCAGCTTGGCCCCCAGCCTGAACACTGAAGCTTTCTTT.

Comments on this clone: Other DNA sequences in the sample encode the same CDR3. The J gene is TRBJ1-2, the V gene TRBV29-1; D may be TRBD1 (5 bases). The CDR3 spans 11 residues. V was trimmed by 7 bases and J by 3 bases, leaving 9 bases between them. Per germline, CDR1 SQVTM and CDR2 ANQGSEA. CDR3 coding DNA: TGCAGCGGGGGGACGGACTATGGCTACACCTTC. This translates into CSGGTDYGYTF.

CDR3 in amino acids: CAWNPRTGSEAFF. CDR3 sequence (DNA): TGTGCCTGGAATCCAAGGACAGGGTCTGAAGCTTTCTTT. V usage is TRBV30 and J usage is TRBJ1-1; 8 positions match TRBD1. Trimming took 4 bases from V and 6 from J; bases not matched to a gene: 7. CDR3 length: 13 amino acids. Looked up from germline, CDR1 is GTSNPN and CDR2 is SVGIG (reference sequence).

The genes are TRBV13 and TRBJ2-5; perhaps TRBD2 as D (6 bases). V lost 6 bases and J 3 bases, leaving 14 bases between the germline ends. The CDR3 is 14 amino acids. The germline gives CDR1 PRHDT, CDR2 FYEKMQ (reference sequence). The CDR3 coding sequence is TGTGCCAGCAGTCCCGTAGCGGAAGAAGAGACCCAGTACTTC. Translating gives CASSPVAEEETQYF. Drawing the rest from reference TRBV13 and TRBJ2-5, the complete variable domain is AAGVIQSPRHLIKEKRETATLKCYPIPRHDTVYWYQQGPGQDPQFLISFYEKMQSDKGSIPDRFSAQQFSDYHSELNMSSLELGDSALYFCASSPVAEEETQYFGPGTRLLVL.

The CDR3 spells CASSPRTVSYEQYF. The CDR3 coding sequence is TGTGCCAGCAGCCCTAGGACGGTCTCCTACGAGCAGTACTTC. The V gene is TRBV5-8, the J gene TRBJ2-7; D ambiguous. CDR3 length: 14 residues. Germline CDR1 and CDR2: SGHTS and YDEGEE. V was cut by 4 bases and J by 0 bases, with 11 bases left in between.

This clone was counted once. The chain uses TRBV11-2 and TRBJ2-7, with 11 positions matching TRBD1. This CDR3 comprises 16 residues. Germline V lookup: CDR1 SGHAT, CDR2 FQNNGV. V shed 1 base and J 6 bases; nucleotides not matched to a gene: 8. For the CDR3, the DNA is TGTGCCAGCAGCTTAGTCAAGGACAGGGGGCTGTTCGAGCAGTACTTC. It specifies CASSLVKDRGLFEQYF.

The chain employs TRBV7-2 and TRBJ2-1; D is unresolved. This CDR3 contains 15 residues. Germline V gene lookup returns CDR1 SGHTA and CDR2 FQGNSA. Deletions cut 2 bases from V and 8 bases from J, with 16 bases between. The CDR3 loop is CASSLQSRALDEQFF. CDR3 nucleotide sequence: TGTGCCAGCAGCTTACAGAGCAGAGCATTAGATGAGCAGTTCTTC. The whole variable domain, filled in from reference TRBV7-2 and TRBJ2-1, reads GAGVSQSPSNKVTEKGKDVELRCDPISGHTALYWYRQSLGQGLEFLIYFQGNSAPDKSGLPSDRFSAERTGGSVSTLTIQRTQQEDSAVYLCASSLQSRALDEQFFGPGTRLTVL.

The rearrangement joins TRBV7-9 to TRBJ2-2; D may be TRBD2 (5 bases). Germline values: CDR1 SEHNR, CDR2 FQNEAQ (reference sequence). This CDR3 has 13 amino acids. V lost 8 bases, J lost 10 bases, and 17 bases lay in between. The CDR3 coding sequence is TGTGCCAGCGGGAGATTAGCAACTCAGGAGCTGTTTTTT. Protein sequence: CASGRLATQELFF.

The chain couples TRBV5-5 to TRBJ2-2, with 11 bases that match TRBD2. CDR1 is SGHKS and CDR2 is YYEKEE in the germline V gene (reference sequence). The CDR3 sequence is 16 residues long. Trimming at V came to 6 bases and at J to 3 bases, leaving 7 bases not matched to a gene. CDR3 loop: CASNAIAGGHTGELFF. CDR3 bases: TGTGCCAGCAACGCAATAGCGGGAGGGCACACCGGGGAGCTGTTTTTT.

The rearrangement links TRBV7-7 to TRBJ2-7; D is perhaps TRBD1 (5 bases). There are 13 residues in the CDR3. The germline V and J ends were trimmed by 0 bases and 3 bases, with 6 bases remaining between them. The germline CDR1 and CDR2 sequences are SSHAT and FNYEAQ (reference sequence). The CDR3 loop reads CASSLATGYEQYF. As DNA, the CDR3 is TGTGCCAGCAGCTTAGCAACAGGCTACGAGCAGTACTTC.

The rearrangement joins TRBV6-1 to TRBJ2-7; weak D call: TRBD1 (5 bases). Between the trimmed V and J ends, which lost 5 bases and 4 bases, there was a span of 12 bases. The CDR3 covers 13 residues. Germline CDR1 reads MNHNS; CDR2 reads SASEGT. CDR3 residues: CASSQGAFYEQYF. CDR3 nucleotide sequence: TGTGCCAGCAGTCAAGGGGCGTTTTACGAGCAGTACTTC.

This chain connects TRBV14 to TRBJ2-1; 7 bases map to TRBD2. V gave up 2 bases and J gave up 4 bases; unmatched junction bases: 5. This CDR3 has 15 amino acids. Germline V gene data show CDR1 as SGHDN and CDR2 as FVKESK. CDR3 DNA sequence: TGTGCCAGCAGCCAAAGTCTAGCGGAGTACAATGAGCAGTTCTTC. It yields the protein CASSQSLAEYNEQFF.